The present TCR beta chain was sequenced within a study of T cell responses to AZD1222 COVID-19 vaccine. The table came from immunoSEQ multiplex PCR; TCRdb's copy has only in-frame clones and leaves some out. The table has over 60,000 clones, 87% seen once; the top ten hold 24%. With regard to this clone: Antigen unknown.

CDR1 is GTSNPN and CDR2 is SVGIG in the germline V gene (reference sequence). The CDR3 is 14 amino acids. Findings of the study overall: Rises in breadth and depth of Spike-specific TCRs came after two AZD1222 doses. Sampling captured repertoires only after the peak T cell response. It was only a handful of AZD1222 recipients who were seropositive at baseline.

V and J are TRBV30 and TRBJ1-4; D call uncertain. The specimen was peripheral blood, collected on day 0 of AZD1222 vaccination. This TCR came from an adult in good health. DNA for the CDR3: TGTGCGGCAAGAGGTGGCAGAGTCGATGAAAAACTGTTTTTT. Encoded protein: CAARGGRVDEKLFF.